The 20 T cell receptor beta chains reported below all come from one sample, sequenced in a study of CD8+CD57+ T cells in acquired aplastic anemia. The template used for profiling TCR beta VDJ and CDR3 was genomic DNA. TCRdb recomputed calls from the reads with MiXCR, one row per CDR3 protein. The data show 250,000 or so distinct CDR3 sequences, with more than 40% seen just once and 7% to 9.5% held by the top ten. An expansion of CD8+CD57+ cells by flow cytometry had been shown in patients chosen for sequencing. The specimen was sorted CD4+, CD8+, or CD8+CD57+ T cells (not recorded which) from PBMCs. These receptor sequences come from a human donor with aplastic anemia.

This clonotype occurred many times. The chain has TRBV7-9 and TRBJ2-7, with 9 bases matching TRBD2. CDR1 SEHNR and CDR2 FQNEAQ come from the germline V gene (reference sequence). Unmatched junction bases numbered 7, after V lost 4 bases and J lost 3 bases. This CDR3 has 15 amino acids. Here the CDR3 DNA reads TGTGCCAGCAGCTCCCCGGGACTAGCTAGCTACGAGCAGTACTTC. It yields the protein CASSSPGLASYEQYF.

This clonotype has only one observation. A much larger clone differs from this one at a single base, so this may be a read error. The rearrangement uses TRBV10-3 and TRBJ1-1; the D is unclear. Germline V gene sequence: CDR1 ENHRY, CDR2 SYGVKD. This CDR3 region has 11 residues. The CDR3: CAIGDRSEAFF. DNA of the CDR3: TGTGCCATCGGTGACCGGTCCGAAGCTTTCTTT.

This sequence joins TRBV29-1 and TRBJ2-3; D possibly corresponds to TRBD1 (6 bases). The ends were cut back, 8 bases at V and 6 bases at J, with 18 bases in the middle. The CDR3 is 13 residues long. From germline, CDR1 is SQVTM and CDR2 ANQGSEA. CDR3 sequence (DNA): TGCAGCTCTAGGATATCCCAGGGGGATACGCAGTATTTT. Translation gives CSSRISQGDTQYF.

The rearrangement joins TRBV13 to TRBJ1-4, with a possible D match to TRBD1 (6 bases). Germline loops: CDR1 PRHDT, CDR2 FYEKMQ (reference sequence). This CDR3 has 17 residues. V was pared by 0 bases and J by 4 bases, with 15 bases between. CDR3 coding DNA: TGTGCCAGCAGCTTAGGCGGTCGGGGGCAGATTAATGAAAAACTGTTTTTT. Its translation is CASSLGGRGQINEKLFF.

This clonotype was seen repeatedly, ten times or more. The chain links TRBV20-1 to TRBJ2-7; D may correspond to TRBD1 or TRBD2 (6 bases each). From germline, CDR1 is DFQATT and CDR2 SNEGSKA (reference sequence). This CDR3 is 14 amino acids long. The germline V and J ends were trimmed by 0 bases and 7 bases, with 16 bases remaining between them. The CDR3 DNA reads TGCAGTGCTAGAGATTTTACGGGGGCGCGGGAGCAGTACTTC. This translates into CSARDFTGAREQYF.

This chain joins TRBV19 and TRBJ1-1; a possible D gene is TRBD1 (5 bases). The V and J ends lost 7 bases and 3 bases respectively, with 12 bases between them. CDR1 is LNHDA, CDR2 SQIVND, per germline (reference sequence). The CDR3 consists of 13 residues. CDR3 DNA: TGTGCCAGTATCGGGACTAACGACACTGAAGCTTTCTTT. Encoded protein: CASIGTNDTEAFF.

The chain combines TRBV10-3 with TRBJ2-2, with D maybe TRBD2 (6 bases). Germline V CDR1 and CDR2: ENHRY, SYGVKD. V was pared by 4 bases and J by 1 base, with 25 bases between. The CDR3 consists of 20 residues. This chain's CDR3 is CAISGRWGGGYLGNTGELFF. DNA for the CDR3: TGTGCCATCAGTGGAAGGTGGGGAGGAGGCTACCTTGGGAACACCGGGGAGCTGTTTTTT.

This clonotype was picked up many times. The CDR3 DNA sequence: TGTGCCAGCAGCAATAGCGGGGATACGCAGTATTTT. Translation gives CASSNSGDTQYF. The chain carries TRBV7-9 and TRBJ2-3, with TRBD2 matching over 7 bases. Trimming removed 5 bases from V and 6 bases from J; junction bases left unmatched: 2. Germline-derived CDR1 and CDR2 are SEHNR and FQNEAQ (reference sequence). The CDR3 extends over 12 amino acids.

The sample holds many counts of this clonotype. V gene TRBV7-9 combines with J gene TRBJ1-2; 9 bases are a match to TRBD1. Germline-derived CDR1 and CDR2 are SEHNR and FQNEAQ (reference sequence). The CDR3 is 15 amino acids. The ends lost 5 bases at V and 6 bases at J; junction bases unmatched: 10. The CDR3: CASSRGRTGGDGYTF. CDR3 coding DNA: TGTGCCAGCAGCCGAGGACGAACAGGGGGCGATGGCTACACCTTC.

This clonotype has a handful of counts. This rearrangement joins TRBV4-1 to TRBJ1-2, with 9 positions matching TRBD1. Germline V gene lookup returns CDR1 MGHRA and CDR2 YSYEKL. This CDR3 has 17 residues. V trimming: 0 bases; J trimming: 8 bases; junction bases outside the gene matches: 13. The CDR3 protein is CASSQEGTGSPRGGYTF. As DNA, the CDR3 is TGCGCCAGCAGCCAAGAAGGGACAGGGAGCCCGAGGGGCGGCTACACCTTC.

Remarks on this clonotype: One end of the junction does not line up with germline, which may come from a read error. J is TRBJ1-2 and V is TRBV6-1, with TRBD1 identical over 7 bases. Germline V gene lookup returns CDR1 MNHNS and CDR2 SASEGT. CDR3 size: 12 residues. CDR3 DNA: TGCGCCAGCAGTTGGGACAGAACTGGCTACACCTTC. Translation: CASSWDRTGYTF.

This clonotype occurred many times. The chain employs TRBV12-3 or TRBV12-4 and TRBJ1-1; 7 nucleotides align to TRBD1. J was trimmed by 4 bases and V by 5 bases; bases with no gene match: 7. The CDR3 has 14 residues. CDR3: CASSVFAGGTEAFF. In DNA, the CDR3 is TGTGCCAGCAGTGTCTTTGCAGGGGGCACTGAAGCTTTCTTT.

The chain has TRBV6-5 and TRBJ2-7; D is ambiguous. Trimming removed 5 bases from V and 7 bases from J, with 21 bases in between. From germline, CDR1 is MNHEY and CDR2 SVGAGI. This CDR3 spans 15 amino acids. CDR3: CASSLSPTAAWEQYF. Here the CDR3 DNA reads TGTGCCAGCAGTCTCAGTCCGACCGCCGCCTGGGAGCAGTACTTC.

This clonotype has a count of ten or more. V and J are TRBV20-1 and TRBJ2-7; 10 nucleotides agree with TRBD2. In germline, CDR1 is DFQATT, CDR2 SNEGSKA (reference sequence). Trimming took 2 bases from V and 0 from J; bases not matched to a gene: 7. The CDR3 length is 16 residues. CDR3: CSARSGTSVSSYEQYF. In DNA, the CDR3 is TGCAGTGCTAGATCGGGGACTAGCGTGAGCTCCTACGAGCAGTACTTC.

In this sample, this clonotype turned up many times. This rearrangement joins TRBV7-9 to TRBJ1-1, with 9 bases aligning to TRBD1. The V gene end was trimmed by 4 bases and the J gene end by 8 bases; junction bases not matched to a gene: 11. Looked up from germline, CDR1 is SEHNR and CDR2 is FQNEAQ (reference sequence). This CDR3 is built from 15 residues. In DNA, the CDR3 is TGTGCCAGCAGCTCGTACACAGGGGGACAGGGAGAAGCTTTCTTT. It codes for CASSSYTGGQGEAFF. The variable domain in full, with the rest retrieved from reference TRBV7-9 and TRBJ1-1, is DTGVSQNPRHKITKRGQNVTFRCDPISEHNRLYWYRQTLGQGPEFLTYFQNEAQLEKSRLLSDRFSAERPKGSFSTLEIQRTEQGDSAMYLCASSSYTGGQGEAFFGQGTRLTVV.

This clonotype was seen at least ten times. This chain links TRBV6-1 with TRBJ2-3; D ambiguous. The germline CDR1 and CDR2 sequences are MNHNS and SASEGT. The V gene lost 8 bases and the J gene lost 3 bases, with 9 bases spanning the gap. This CDR3 is built from 12 residues. CDR3: CASGPLTDTQYF. CDR3 bases: TGTGCCAGCGGCCCGTTAACAGATACGCAGTATTTT.

Concerning this clonotype: A clone one base away is much larger, so this may be a read error. This chain connects TRBV7-7 to TRBJ2-3, with a possible D match to TRBD2 (5 bases). The germline CDR1 and CDR2 sequences are SSHAT and FNYEAQ (reference sequence). The CDR3 has 17 amino acids. Here the CDR3 DNA reads TGTGCTAGCAGCCCCTTGGCGGGCCCTTACCTCACAGATACGCAGTATTTT. Amino acid sequence: CASSPLAGPYLTDTQYF.

The chain employs TRBV12-3 or TRBV12-4 and TRBJ2-7; D may be TRBD1 (5 bases). V was trimmed by 3 bases and J by 12 bases, leaving 15 bases between them. The CDR3 spans 12 residues. The CDR3 bases are TGTGCCAGCAGTTTTCAGGGCCGCGCTCGGTACTTC. This sequence encodes CASSFQGRARYF.

This clonotype was observed many times. V is TRBV7-9 and J is TRBJ2-7; 8 bases match TRBD2. V shed 5 bases and J 9 bases; nucleotides not matched to a gene: 6. The CDR3 covers 12 residues. Germline CDR1 SEHNR, CDR2 FQNEAQ (reference sequence). The CDR3 here is CASSGTSFGQYF. CDR3 nucleotides: TGTGCCAGCAGCGGGACTAGTTTTGGGCAGTACTTC.

This clonotype was counted many times. The V gene is TRBV9, the J gene TRBJ1-4, with a possible D match to TRBD1 (5 bases). V lost 4 bases and J 6 bases, leaving 13 bases between the germline ends. This CDR3 contains 14 residues. Germline loops: CDR1 SGDLS, CDR2 YYNGEE. The CDR3 DNA reads TGTGCCAGCAGCTCAGGTTTGGGGGATGAAAAACTGTTTTTT. It yields the protein CASSSGLGDEKLFF.